A selection of T cell receptor beta chains follows, all from one sample in a study of regulatory T cells in long-lasting Graves disease. Using its own MiXCR run on the multiplex PCR reads, TCRdb lists one record per CDR3 protein. The sample lists a few hundred thousand distinct CDR3 sequences; approximately 23% were seen once. The sequencing used peripheral blood mononuclear cells (PBMCs), collected when the disease was refractory, from a patient treated with antithyroid drugs. The receptors derive from a woman aged 40-49 years with Graves disease. CDR3s include the opening cysteine and the closing phenylalanine or tryptophan. Each record gives: V gene, D gene, clone size, J gene, CDR3 DNA, CDR3 protein. D genes are given only for firm matches. The listing skips clone size in some rows; elsewhere it reads once, few, many or a size class.

TRBV24-1	-	few	TRBJ1-5	TGTGCCACCAGTGATCACCCGGCGGGGGCTGGGAATCAGCCCCAGCATTTT	CATSDHPAGAGNQPQHF
TRBV28	TRBD2	many	TRBJ2-7	TGTGCCACCATCACGGGGGGGACCTCCTACGAGCAGTACTTC	CATITGGTSYEQYF
TRBV14	TRBD2	-	TRBJ2-7	TGTGCCAGCAGCCCTCGACTAGCGGGGGTCGACTCCTACGAGCAGTACTTC	CASSPRLAGVDSYEQYF
TRBV11-2	-	many	TRBJ1-2	TGTGCCAGCAGCTGGACCAACATGGATGGCTACACCTTC	CASSWTNMDGYTF
TRBV6-1	TRBD1	few	TRBJ2-7	TGTGCCAGCAGTGGAATGGGACAGGCCTCCTACGAGCAGTACTTC	CASSGMGQASYEQYF
TRBV11-1	-	many	TRBJ1-1	TGTGCCAGCAGCCCTTTAGGGCCGGGTTTGGACACTGAAGCTTTCTTT	CASSPLGPGLDTEAFF
TRBV28	TRBD1	-	TRBJ1-6	TGTGCCAGCAGTTTGTACGGGACAGGGGCCTCACCCCTCCACTTT	CASSLYGTGASPLHF
TRBV3-1	-	few	TRBJ2-7	TGTGCCAGCAGCCAAGGGGTAAGATCCGGGCAGTACTTC	CASSQGVRSGQYF
TRBV5-1	TRBD2	few	TRBJ2-5	TGCGCCAGCAGCTCCCCGCTAGCGGGAAGATTCCAAGAGACCCAGTACTTC	CASSSPLAGRFQETQYF
TRBV2	TRBD2	-	TRBJ2-7	TGTGCCAGCAGTGCACGGCTAGCGGGAGGGTTCTACGAGCAGTACTTC	CASSARLAGGFYEQYF
TRBV28	TRBD1	many	TRBJ2-2	TGTGCCAGCCTGGGACAGAGGAACACCGGGGAGCTGTTTTTT	CASLGQRNTGELFF
TRBV3-1	TRBD2	few	TRBJ2-7	TGTGCCAGCAGCCAATCCGGGACTATCATCTACGAGCAGTACTTC	CASSQSGTIIYEQYF